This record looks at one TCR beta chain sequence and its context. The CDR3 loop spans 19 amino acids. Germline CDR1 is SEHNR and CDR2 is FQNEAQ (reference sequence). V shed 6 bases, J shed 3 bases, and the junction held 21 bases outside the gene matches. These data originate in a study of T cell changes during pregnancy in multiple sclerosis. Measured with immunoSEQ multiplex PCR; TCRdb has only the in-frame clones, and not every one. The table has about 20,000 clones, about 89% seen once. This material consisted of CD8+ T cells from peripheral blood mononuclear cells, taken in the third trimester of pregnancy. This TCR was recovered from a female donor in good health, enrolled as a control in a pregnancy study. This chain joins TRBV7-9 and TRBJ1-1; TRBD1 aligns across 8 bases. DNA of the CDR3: TGTGCCAGCAGTTCACCCACATCCCACAGGGGGGCGAGGGACACTGAAGCTTTCTTT. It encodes CASSSPTSHRGARDTEAFF.